This TCR beta chain was recovered during a study of blood T cells in healthy people across ages. Next came a second PCR, run for about 7 to 12 cycles, which used a sample-barcoded 5' primer along with a J-beta primer mix. TCRdb recomputed calls from the 5' RACE reads with MiXCR, one row per CDR3 protein. Among 550,000 to 700,000 distinct CDR3 sequences listed, 27% were seen once. This CDR3 has 16 residues. Trimming shortened V by 0 bases and J by 3 bases, and 11 bases separated the two germline ends. Study results and caveats: Older individuals had lower TCR beta diversity per million T cells (the decline was roughly linear).

Regarding this clonotype: The antigen remains unidentified.

The V call is TRBV12-3 or TRBV12-4, the J call TRBJ2-2, with D hard to call. Material for sequencing was blood. The receptor was isolated from a woman in her sixties or seventies in good health. CDR3 nucleotides: TGTGCCAGCAGTTTAGCAATGGGCCGCTACACCGGGGAGCTGTTTTTT. Encoded protein: CASSLAMGRYTGELFF.